A single sample is the source of the 11 T cell receptor beta chains below, sequenced in a study of identical twins. TCRdb fed the 5' RACE reads into MiXCR, producing one record per CDR3 protein. The sample has about 700,000 distinct CDR3 sequences; roughly 6% are singletons. Sequencing was done on a sample of naive T cells sorted from blood. Receptor source: a young man in good health.

This clonotype was recorded at least ten times. This sequence joins TRBV5-1 and TRBJ1-1; no definite D call. Germline V gene lookup returns CDR1 SGHRS and CDR2 YFSETQ. Trimming cost V 1 base and J 4 bases, with 8 bases left between them. The CDR3 contains 13 residues. For the CDR3, the DNA is TGCGCCAGCAGCTTGTGGGCCAGCACTGAAGCTTTCTTT. Translation: CASSLWASTEAFF.

The genes are TRBV19 and TRBJ2-2; the D is unclear. Looked up from germline, CDR1 is LNHDA and CDR2 is SQIVND (reference sequence). The CDR3 length is 14 residues. V lost 3 bases, J lost 4 bases, and 9 bases lay in between. The CDR3 loop reads CASSIGRSTGELFF. The DNA of the CDR3 is TGTGCCAGTAGTATCGGTCGGTCCACCGGGGAGCTGTTTTTT.

This chain joins TRBV5-1 and TRBJ1-1; 7 bases match TRBD1. The ends lost 2 bases at V and 7 bases at J; junction bases unmatched: 11. The CDR3 contains 15 residues. Germline V gene data show CDR1 as SGHRS and CDR2 as YFSETQ. DNA of the CDR3: TGCGCCAGCAGCTTTGCCGACAGGGAGTTCGGTGAAGCTTTCTTT. This sequence encodes CASSFADREFGEAFF.

This clonotype was seen only a few times. As DNA, the CDR3 is TGTGCCAGCAGCCAAGGGACAGGCCTTAATTCACCCCTCCACTTT. The encoded protein is CASSQGTGLNSPLHF. J is TRBJ1-6 and V is TRBV14, with 7 positions matching TRBD1. The CDR3 has 15 residues. Per the germline V gene, CDR1 is SGHDN and CDR2 is FVKESK. J lost 6 bases, V lost 1 base, and 3 bases had no gene match.

This clonotype was seen at least ten times. The chain uses TRBV20-1 and TRBJ2-3; 10 bases match TRBD2. With 3 bases clipped from V and 5 bases from J, the junction kept 5 bases outside the gene matches. The CDR3 is 14 amino acids. Germline V gene lookup returns CDR1 DFQATT and CDR2 SNEGSKA (reference sequence). The CDR3 here is CSASPSGSGDTQYF. CDR3 nucleotides: TGCAGTGCTAGCCCTAGCGGGAGCGGAGATACGCAGTATTTT.

The table lists this clonotype with many counts. Sequence at one end of the junction differs from germline and may be a read error. The chain combines TRBV6-1 with TRBJ1-4; perhaps TRBD1 as D (5 bases). Per the germline V gene, CDR1 is MNHNS and CDR2 is SASEGT. The CDR3 sequence is 11 residues long. The CDR3 nucleotides read TGTGCCAGCAGTGAAGCGACAGCGCGGGTTTTT. Translation gives CASSEATARVF.

This clonotype was counted a few times. V is TRBV5-1 and J is TRBJ2-5; the D is unclear. Trimming took off 0 bases at V and 6 bases at J, with 9 bases between the two ends. Germline V CDR1 and CDR2: SGHRS, YFSETQ. The CDR3 loop spans 13 amino acids. The CDR3 DNA reads as TGCGCCAGCAGCTTGGAGCAAGGTCAGACCCAGTACTTC. It encodes CASSLEQGQTQYF. Combining the CDR3 with reference TRBV5-1 and TRBJ2-5 gives the whole variable domain KAGVTQTPRYLIKTRGQQVTLSCSPISGHRSVSWYQQTPGQGLQFLFEYFSETQRNKGNFPGRFSGRQFSNSRSEMNVSTLELGDSALYLCASSLEQGQTQYFGPGTRLLVL.

The CDR3 sequence is CAWSVGTPRYNEQFF. The CDR3 DNA is TGTGCCTGGAGTGTAGGTACTCCGCGTTACAATGAGCAGTTCTTC. The chain links TRBV30 to TRBJ2-1; D call uncertain. Germline loops: CDR1 GTSNPN, CDR2 SVGIG (reference sequence). This CDR3 has 15 residues. V lost 0 bases to trimming and J lost 4 bases, with 13 bases between them.

The sample holds many counts of this clonotype. This sequence joins TRBV11-2 and TRBJ2-3, with 9 positions matching TRBD2. The CDR3 extends over 17 amino acids. CDR1 and CDR2 (germline): SGHAT, FQNNGV. The trim removed 1 base at V and 4 bases at J, leaving 9 bases unmatched. The CDR3 is CASSLGGRAGGADTQYF. CDR3 bases: TGTGCCAGCAGCTTAGGTGGGCGAGCGGGAGGTGCAGATACGCAGTATTTT.

This sequence joins TRBV10-3 and TRBJ1-1, with 9 bases identical to TRBD1. V lost 0 bases to trimming and J lost 8 bases; unmatched junction nucleotides: 7. Per the germline V gene, CDR1 is ENHRY and CDR2 is SYGVKD. CDR3 length equals 15 residues. This CDR3 is CAISESGGTGREAFF. Here the CDR3 DNA reads TGTGCCATCAGTGAGTCAGGAGGGACAGGGAGGGAAGCTTTCTTT.

The sample holds many counts of this clonotype. The V gene is TRBV12-3 or TRBV12-4, the J gene TRBJ1-5; D uncertain. This CDR3 region has 12 residues. Trimming removed 3 bases at V and 6 bases at J, with 6 bases between. The CDR3 region is CASSFDGQPQHF. Written as DNA, the CDR3 is TGTGCCAGCAGTTTTGACGGTCAGCCCCAGCATTTT.